This T cell receptor (beta chain) came from a study of early T cells in non-severe SARS-CoV-2 infection. The sample holds many counts of this clonotype. TCRdb re-called the 5' RACE reads with MiXCR, one entry per CDR3 protein. The table has 25,000 to 30,000 distinct CDR3 sequences, 4% to 4.5% seen once. Losses at the gene ends were 6 bases for V and 10 bases for J; bases not matched to a gene: 15. Germline CDR1 reads SQVTM; CDR2 reads ANQGSEA. The CDR3 runs to 15 residues. The V and J genes are TRBV29-1 and TRBJ1-6; 7 positions match TRBD1. The TCR was taken from an adult who was a healthcare worker with PCR-confirmed SARS-CoV-2 infection or an uninfected control (not recorded which). The sequencing input was whole blood. CDR3 in amino acids: CSVVLGQEFNSPLHF. The CDR3 DNA follows: TGCAGCGTCGTCTTAGGACAGGAATTTAACTCACCCCTCCACTTT.